This T cell receptor (beta chain) appears in the sequencing data of a study of blood T cell repertoires in COVID-19 (dated by TCRdb to about 2020). At the level of the whole study: Samples covering the acute and convalescent phases of COVID-19 were provided by collaborators in the United States, Italy and Spain. The repertoires were made available in a free public database intended to serve as a resource for research on the immune response to SARS-CoV-2. Subjects who had been exposed to COVID-19, were actively infected with it, or had recovered from it provided the deeply sampled blood TCRbeta repertoires that made up the dataset. Sample metadata almost always included a de-identified subject ID, COVID-19 status, age in years and sex. HLA class I and class II types, where available, came from metadata supplied by the sample provider rather than from assay-based typing. Samples were obtained from the ongoing ImmuneRACE study (first 160 participants) and from approximately 1,200 subjects provided by 6 global collaborators. The material from the prospective study consisted of cDNA or gDNA derived from T cells, B-cell-depleted T cells, or PBMCs.

From cysteine to phenylalanine, the CDR3 is 14 amino acids long. Kept here is only the CDR3 DNA, which spans 42 bases and is read in frame from base 1. CDR1 and CDR2, looked up from the germline V gene (reference sequence), are SEHNR and FQNEAQ. V and J lose 4 bases and 2 bases, and a span of 11 bases separates them. To note about this clone: Its recognized antigen is unknown. No per-base quality is available; no much larger clone lies one base away.

Collaborating institutions collected whole blood in K2EDTA tubes following their own protocols. For TCRbeta analysis, collaborator samples were shipped as frozen whole blood, as isolated PBMCs, or as DNA extracted from either sample type. Findings and caveats that apply to the study as a whole: The amount of clinical and demographic metadata varied by source and participant and was provided uncurated.

The immunoSEQ Assay, a bias-controlled multiplex PCR, was used to amplify TCRbeta CDR3 regions from genomic DNA. On the authors' methods: Within the assay, amplification of reference gene primers was used to estimate how many nucleated cells each sample contained. Sequence reads were collapsed and filtered to measure the absolute abundance of every unique TCRbeta CDR3 rearrangement. For each sample, productive Simpson clonality was calculated as the square root of Simpson's diversity index across productive rearrangements. TCRdb limited this immuneACCESS table to in-frame rearrangements with V and J called. A share of clones is missing; checked studies link under half to unresolved V genes, and the rest is unexplained. That table furnishes V, J and clone size, whereas the DNA furnished D and trimming. Counted in this sample were 100,000 or so clones; 80% to 95% of them appeared once. 0.97% of the sample lies in the top ten.

This chain joins TRBV7-9 to TRBJ1-1, with TRBD1 perhaps the D gene, on 5 matching bases. The TCR originated in a man aged 55-75 years with acute or convalescent COVID-19. Sequencing was done on a sample of peripheral blood. The sequence in DNA is TGTGCCAGCAGCTCACCCAGGGTAAACACTGAAGCTTTCTTT. This translates into CASSSPRVNTEAFF.